This TCR beta chain was obtained from a study of radiotherapy plus CTLA-4 blockade in lung cancer. Sequencing was performed with immunoSEQ multiplex PCR; in TCRdb, only in-frame clones are kept and a portion is missing. The profile covers more than 100,000 clones, with more than 80% appearing a single time and approximately 7.2% taken by the ten largest. The CDR3 sequence is 15 residues long. Germline V gene sequence: CDR1 SGDLS, CDR2 YYNGEE. Trimming took 0 bases from V and 0 from J, leaving 8 bases between them. V usage is TRBV9 and J usage is TRBJ2-3, with no clear D. The sequence was collected from a human donor with non-small cell lung cancer that progressed on radiotherapy plus ipilimumab. Sequences were derived from peripheral blood, sampled from a patient treated with radiotherapy plus ipilimumab. As DNA, the CDR3 is TGTGCCAGCAGCGTAGTGGGGTCTAGCACAGATACGCAGTATTTT. Its translation is CASSVVGSSTDTQYF.